Each of the 14 T cell receptor beta chains below was sequenced from the same sample in a study of blood T cells in healthy people across ages. A second PCR, run for about 7 to 11 cycles, used a sample-barcoded 5' primer plus a J-beta primer mix. TCRdb processed the 5' RACE reads anew with MiXCR; each CDR3 protein has one entry. This sample has around 820,000 distinct CDR3 sequences; around a quarter occur once, and the top ten carry more than 3%. This sample also appeared in a second study, on T cells of mothers and their children.

Sequencing was carried out using blood. These receptors all come from a boy younger than 18 in good health.

The table lists this clonotype with a few counts. V is TRBV7-9 and J is TRBJ1-3; no definite D call. Germline CDR1 is SEHNR and CDR2 is FQNEAQ (reference sequence). The CDR3 contains 15 residues. Trimming took 1 base from V and 0 from J, leaving 7 bases between them. Written as DNA, the CDR3 is TGTGCCAGCAGCTTAGGGGCGAACTCTGGAAACACCATATATTTT. This sequence encodes CASSLGANSGNTIYF.

The genes are TRBV28 and TRBJ1-4; D not certain. CDR3 size: 17 residues. V was trimmed by 1 base and J by 8 bases, leaving 20 bases between them. Germline CDR1 reads MDHEN; CDR2 reads SYDVKM. CDR3 DNA sequence: TGTGCCAGCAGTTTATTCGGTTCTGGTCAGCTCAGAGAAAAACTGTTTTTT. It yields the protein CASSLFGSGQLREKLFF. The full variable domain, completed using reference TRBV28 and TRBJ1-4, is DVKVTQSSRYLVKRTGEKVFLECVQDMDHENMFWYRQDPGLGLRLIYFSYDVKMKEKGDIPEGYSVSREKKERFSLILESASTNQTSMYLCASSLFGSGQLREKLFFGSGTQLSVL.

This clonotype was found a few times. The rearrangement links TRBV2 to TRBJ2-7; either TRBD1 or TRBD2 may supply D (5 bases each). The length of the CDR3 is 13 residues. The germline V gene has CDR1 SNHLY and CDR2 FYNNEI. V was trimmed by 6 bases and J by 0 bases, leaving 9 bases between them. The CDR3 DNA sequence: TGTGCCAGCAGAGGGACCAGCTCCTACGAGCAGTACTTC. This translates into CASRGTSSYEQYF. Filled out from reference TRBV2 and TRBJ2-7, the complete variable domain reads EPEVTQTPSHQVTQMGQEVILRCVPISNHLYFYWYRQILGQKVEFLVSFYNNEISEKSEIFDDQFSVERPDGSNFTLKIRSTKLEDSAMYFCASRGTSSYEQYFGPGTRLTVT.

The chain links TRBV20-1 to TRBJ2-5; TRBD1 aligns across 9 bases. Near its end, the DNA agrees better with TRBJ2-7, so the J call may be wrong. The CDR3 totals 12 residues. Germline CDR1 reads DFQATT; CDR2 reads SNEGSKA (reference sequence). In nucleotides, the CDR3 is TGCAGCACGGACAGGGGCTCCTACGAGCAGTACTTC. Translating gives CSTDRGSYEQYF.

In this sample, this clonotype turned up a few times. The V gene is TRBV7-6, the J gene TRBJ2-3; D remains unclear. The CDR3 runs to 16 residues. CDR1 is SGHVS, CDR2 FNYEAQ, per germline. V lost 1 base and J lost 2, with 13 bases in between. CDR3 residues: CASSLVGDGDTDTQYF. In DNA, the CDR3 is TGTGCCAGCAGCTTAGTAGGTGACGGAGACACAGATACGCAGTATTTT.

This clonotype showed up just a few times. V and J are TRBV3-1 and TRBJ2-3; D may correspond to TRBD1 or TRBD2 (5 bases each). This CDR3 spans 16 amino acids. The V gene's germline CDR1 is LGHDT and CDR2 YNNKEL (reference sequence). Trimming pared 1 base from V and 3 bases from J, leaving 14 bases between. CDR3 in amino acids: CASSQVGTVLTDTQYF. Here the CDR3 DNA reads TGTGCCAGCAGCCAAGTGGGGACGGTGTTGACAGATACGCAGTATTTT.

The rearrangement links TRBV7-9 to TRBJ2-7; the D is unclear. The DNA end is more similar to TRBJ2-1, so the J call may be wrong. Germline V gene sequence: CDR1 SEHNR, CDR2 FQNEAQ (reference sequence). The CDR3 covers 14 residues. The CDR3 loop is CASSQYMAYNEQFF. The CDR3 DNA is TGTGCCAGCAGCCAATACATGGCCTACAATGAGCAGTTCTTC.

This clonotype was seen more than once but under ten times. The chain couples TRBV7-2 to TRBJ2-7; a possible D gene is TRBD2 (6 bases). The germline V gene encodes CDR1 SGHTA and CDR2 FQGNSA. V lost 5 bases and J 3 bases, leaving 17 bases between the germline ends. There are 15 residues in the CDR3. The CDR3 spells CASSPLGLKIYEQYF. CDR3 in DNA: TGTGCCAGCAGCCCGCTGGGACTTAAAATCTACGAGCAGTACTTC. Full variable domain (missing parts from reference TRBV7-2 and TRBJ2-7): GAGVSQSPSNKVTEKGKDVELRCDPISGHTALYWYRQSLGQGLEFLIYFQGNSAPDKSGLPSDRFSAERTGGSVSTLTIQRTQQEDSAVYLCASSPLGLKIYEQYFGPGTRLTVT.

The chain has TRBV20-1 and TRBJ2-5; no clear D gene. The assigned J gene may be wrong: the sequence end matches TRBJ2-7 better. The CDR3 length is 11 residues. Looked up from germline, CDR1 is DFQATT and CDR2 is SNEGSKA (reference sequence). The CDR3 DNA reads as TGCAGTGTCCTAGGGCTGGGCGAGCAGTACTTC. Protein sequence: CSVLGLGEQYF.

The chain recombines TRBV12-3 or TRBV12-4 with TRBJ1-4; maybe TRBD1 (5 bases). V was pared by 6 bases and J by 5 bases, with 16 bases between. The CDR3 has 15 residues. The CDR3 sequence: CASRAAGQLNEKLFF. The DNA for the CDR3 is TGTGCCAGCAGGGCAGCTGGACAACTCAATGAAAAACTGTTTTTT.

The chain employs TRBV29-1 and TRBJ2-7; D ambiguous. Germline assignment: CDR1 SQVTM and CDR2 ANQGSEA. The length of the CDR3 is 11 residues. V was shortened by 2 bases and J by 2 bases, with 4 bases between the two germline ends. The CDR3 loop is CSVELAYEQYF. DNA of the CDR3: TGCAGCGTTGAACTGGCCTACGAGCAGTACTTC.

This clonotype was detected only a few times. This chain uses TRBV7-3 with TRBJ2-2; 10 nucleotides line up with TRBD2. V lost 2 bases, J lost 7 bases, and 7 bases stayed unmatched. This CDR3 region has 16 residues. Per the germline V gene, CDR1 is SGHTA and CDR2 is FQGTGA. The CDR3 here is CASSLQAGGPVGELFF. The CDR3, as DNA: TGTGCCAGCAGCTTACAAGCGGGGGGGCCTGTCGGGGAGCTGTTTTTT.

A few counts support this clonotype. This rearrangement joins TRBV7-8 to TRBJ1-2; 7 positions match TRBD1. The CDR3 is 14 residues long. V lost 5 bases and J lost 4; bases outside the gene matches: 7. Germline values: CDR1 SGHVS, CDR2 FQNEAQ. The CDR3 here is CASSPDRAIYGYTF. The CDR3 coding sequence is TGTGCCAGCAGCCCTGACAGGGCTATCTATGGCTACACCTTC.

This clonotype has a handful of counts. The chain's CDR3 is CSVETGMDGKLFF. CDR3 in DNA: TGCAGCGTTGAGACAGGGATGGATGGAAAACTGTTTTTT. This rearrangement joins TRBV29-1 to TRBJ1-4, with 7 bases fitting TRBD1. J gave up 10 bases and V 3 bases, and 8 bases lay outside the gene matches. This CDR3 comprises 13 residues. Germline values: CDR1 SQVTM, CDR2 ANQGSEA.